These T cell receptor beta chains were read from a single sample in a study of T cell changes during pregnancy in multiple sclerosis. The data were produced by immunoSEQ multiplex PCR, yet TCRdb's version contains in-frame clones alone and is incomplete. The sample shows about 77,000 clones, over 75% of them seen only once. The source material was peripheral blood, sampled before pregnancy. These TCRs come from a female donor with multiple sclerosis, enrolled in a pregnancy study. CDR3s include the opening cysteine and the closing phenylalanine or tryptophan. Fields, in order: clone size, D gene, V gene, J gene, CDR3 protein, CDR3 DNA. A D gene is named only where the DNA matches it firmly. Size tells how often a clone was seen (once, few, many) or the class of an expanded clone, and some rows leave it out.

.,.,TRBV6-6,TRBJ1-2,CASRHEQGNYGYTF,TGTGCCAGCAGACACGAGCAGGGAAACTATGGCTACACCTTC
.,TRBD1,TRBV5-1,TRBJ1-2,CASRPTGGRYGYTF,TGCGCCAGCAGGCCAACAGGGGGTCGATATGGCTACACCTTC
.,.,TRBV25-1,TRBJ1-5,CASSISNQPQHF,TGTGCCAGCAGTATAAGCAATCAGCCCCAGCATTTT
.,.,TRBV5-1,TRBJ2-5,CASSLGGAMRETQYF,TGCGCCAGCAGCTTGGGGGGAGCAATGAGAGAGACCCAGTACTTC
.,TRBD2,TRBV14,TRBJ2-3,CASSLAGSTDTQYF,TGTGCCAGCAGCCTAGCGGGGAGCACAGATACGCAGTATTTT
once,TRBD2,TRBV7-3,TRBJ2-3,CASSRGGPGDTQYF,TGTGCCAGCAGCCGGGGGGGGCCGGGGGATACGCAGTATTTT
.,.,TRBV6-5,TRBJ2-2,CASRRSPNTGELFF,TGTGCCAGCCGGAGGTCCCCAAACACCGGGGAGCTGTTTTTT
.,.,TRBV2,TRBJ2-1,CASSEGDGSRFF,TGTGCCAGCAGTGAAGGGGACGGGAGTCGGTTCTTC
once,TRBD1,TRBV4-3,TRBJ2-1,CASSPRQGANNEQLF,TGCGCCAGCAGCCCCCGACAGGGGGCGAACAATGAGCAGCTCTTC
.,TRBD2,TRBV7-3,TRBJ2-1,CASSSPRTSGGGYNEQFF,TGTGCCAGCAGCTCCCCCCGGACTAGCGGGGGGGGCTACAATGAGCAGTTCTTC
.,.,TRBV7-6,TRBJ1-4,CASSLVGGATNEKLFF,TGTGCCAGCAGCTTAGTGGGGGGAGCAACTAATGAAAAACTGTTTTTT
.,.,TRBV9,TRBJ2-7,CASSVQGGHEQYF,TGTGCCAGCAGCGTCCAGGGTGGTCACGAGCAGTACTTC
.,TRBD2,TRBV7-9,TRBJ2-1,CASSPFGGGSYNEQFF,TGTGCCAGCAGCCCCTTTGGCGGGGGGTCCTACAATGAGCAGTTCTTC
.,TRBD2,TRBV9,TRBJ2-3,CASSAWTSGGSPDTQYF,TGTGCCAGCAGCGCCTGGACTAGCGGGGGTTCCCCAGATACGCAGTATTTT
few,TRBD1,TRBV2,TRBJ1-5,CASSRDRNNQPQHF,TGTGCCAGTAGCCGGGACAGGAACAATCAGCCCCAGCATTTT
.,.,TRBV11-2,TRBJ2-7,CASSLDTYEQYF,TGTGCCAGCAGCTTAGATACCTACGAGCAGTACTTC
.,.,TRBV4-1,TRBJ2-1,CASSQVSPGFEQFF,TGCGCCAGCAGCCAAGTGTCTCCAGGGTTTGAGCAGTTCTTC
.,.,TRBV5-4,TRBJ2-5,CASSPSRETQYF,TGTGCCAGCAGCCCCTCTAGGGAGACCCAGTACTTC
once,TRBD2,TRBV5-1,TRBJ2-3,CASSLEGRDPDTQYF,TGCGCCAGCAGCTTGGAGGGGAGGGACCCAGATACGCAGTATTTT
.,TRBD1,TRBV5-1,TRBJ2-5,CASSWQGAEEQYF,TGCGCCAGCAGCTGGCAGGGGGCGGAAGAGCAGTACTTC
once,TRBD2,TRBV19,TRBJ2-7,CASSQREGAFYEQYF,TGTGCCAGTAGCCAAAGGGAGGGTGCCTTCTACGAGCAGTACTTC
.,TRBD1,TRBV9,TRBJ1-2,CASSATTGTAPNYGYTF,TGTGCCAGCAGCGCAACGACCGGGACAGCTCCTAACTATGGCTACACCTTC
.,TRBD2,TRBV5-1,TRBJ2-1,CASSFGTSGVNEQFF,TGCGCCAGCAGCTTTGGGACTAGCGGGGTTAATGAGCAGTTCTTC
.,TRBD1,TRBV6-5,TRBJ1-4,CASSLGQGAEKLFF,TGTGCCAGCAGCCTAGGACAGGGGGCAGAAAAACTGTTTTTT
.,TRBD2,TRBV5-1,TRBJ2-5,CASSLERGLETQYF,TGCGCCAGCAGCTTGGAGCGGGGGCTGGAGACCCAGTACTTC
.,.,TRBV4-3,TRBJ2-2,CASSQVQGGWELFF,TGCGCCAGCAGCCAAGTGCAGGGAGGTTGGGAGCTGTTTTTT
.,.,TRBV9,TRBJ1-6,CASSAQGNSPLHF,TGTGCCAGCAGCGCCCAGGGAAATTCACCCCTCCACTTT
.,TRBD2,TRBV5-1,TRBJ2-1,CASSFSGGEQFF,TGCGCCAGCAGCTTTAGCGGGGGAGAGCAGTTCTTC
.,.,TRBV5-1,TRBJ2-3,CASSLGARRSQSTDTQYF,TGCGCCAGCAGCTTGGGGGCTCGACGGTCTCAAAGCACAGATACGCAGTATTTT
.,.,TRBV9,TRBJ1-2,CASSVSRDEPYYYGYTF,TGTGCCAGCAGCGTGTCCCGCGATGAACCTTACTACTATGGCTACACCTTC
.,.,TRBV10-3,TRBJ1-2,CAISESRDPPNYGYTF,TGTGCCATCAGTGAGTCGAGGGATCCACCTAACTATGGCTACACCTTC
.,TRBD1,TRBV7-2,TRBJ1-3,CASSFRTGYSGNTIYF,TGTGCCAGCAGCTTCAGGACAGGCTACTCTGGAAACACCATATATTTT
few,.,TRBV4-1,TRBJ1-5,CASSQDRGSWGQPQHF,TGCGCCAGCAGCCAAGATCGGGGTTCGTGGGGTCAGCCCCAGCATTTT
.,.,TRBV6-5,TRBJ1-1,CASEGSGGTEAFF,TGTGCCAGTGAAGGGTCGGGGGGGACTGAAGCTTTCTTT
.,TRBD2,TRBV5-1,TRBJ2-2,CASSLVGLAGVTVTGELFF,TGCGCCAGCAGCTTGGTGGGACTAGCGGGGGTCACAGTCACCGGGGAGCTGTTTTTT
.,TRBD2,TRBV7-2,TRBJ2-3,CASSLPGLAGWYSTDTQYF,TGTGCCAGCAGCTTACCGGGACTAGCGGGGTGGTATAGCACAGATACGCAGTATTTT
once,.,TRBV6-1,TRBJ2-5,CASRARAAGETQYF,TGTGCCAGCAGGGCCAGGGCGGCGGGGGAGACCCAGTACTTC
.,.,TRBV12-5,TRBJ1-5,CASGLVHTPGSRHQPQHF,TGTGCTAGTGGTTTGGTCCACACTCCGGGATCCAGACATCAGCCCCAGCATTTT
.,TRBD2,TRBV5-1,TRBJ2-5,CASSPNPGLGGIQYF,TGCGCCAGCAGCCCCAACCCGGGACTAGGAGGGATCCAGTACTTC
.,TRBD1,TRBV4-3,TRBJ2-7,CASSQLTGGDEQYF,TGCGCCAGCAGCCAACTGACAGGGGGCGACGAGCAGTACTTC
once,TRBD1,TRBV5-1,TRBJ2-7,CASSYRDSGEQYF,TGCGCCAGCAGCTACCGGGACAGTGGCGAGCAGTACTTC
.,.,TRBV30,TRBJ2-5,CAWSGRLAGGMIVETQYF,TGTGCCTGGAGTGGCCGCCTTGCCGGGGGTATGATAGTGGAGACCCAGTACTTC
.,.,TRBV6-5,TRBJ1-3,CAIRAGPQGGPIYF,TGTGCCATCCGCGCGGGACCGCAAGGAGGTCCCATATATTTT
once,TRBD1,TRBV5-4,TRBJ1-1,CASSLNRGEAFF,TGTGCCAGCAGCTTAAACAGGGGCGAGGCTTTCTTT
.,.,TRBV7-2,TRBJ2-1,CASSLYGNEQFF,TGTGCCAGCAGCTTATACGGGAATGAGCAGTTCTTC
.,.,TRBV5-4,TRBJ2-3,CASSPDRDTQYF,TGTGCCAGCAGTCCCGACAGGGATACGCAGTATTTT
once,.,TRBV5-6,TRBJ2-3,CASSQGTGITDTQYF,TGTGCCAGCAGCCAGGGGACGGGAATCACAGATACGCAGTATTTT
.,TRBD2,TRBV5-1,TRBJ2-1,CASRRTSGAQGQFF,TGCGCCAGCAGGCGGACTAGCGGGGCCCAAGGGCAGTTCTTC
.,TRBD2,TRBV4-2,TRBJ2-7,CASSQPRLAGGYEQYF,TGTGCCAGCAGCCAGCCTAGACTAGCGGGGGGCTACGAGCAGTACTTC
.,TRBD1,TRBV27,TRBJ1-6,CASSSHGQGMALHF,TGTGCCAGCAGTTCCCATGGACAGGGAATGGCCCTCCACTTT
.,.,TRBV7-6,TRBJ1-1,CASSPQELHTEAFF,TGTGCCAGCAGCCCCCAGGAACTCCACACTGAAGCTTTCTTT
few,.,TRBV5-6,TRBJ1-2,CASSLRTTANYGYTF,TGTGCCAGCAGCTTGCGAACCACGGCTAACTATGGCTACACCTTC
.,TRBD1,TRBV15,TRBJ2-3,CATSRTDRGGTDTQYF,TGTGCCACCAGCAGGACCGACAGGGGAGGAACAGATACGCAGTATTTT
.,.,TRBV29-1,TRBJ2-5,CSSRETETQYF,TGCAGCTCTAGGGAGACTGAGACCCAGTACTTC